The 10 T cell receptor beta chains in this list originate from one sample, sequenced in a study of CD4+ T cells in melanoma. Clones were sequenced by immunoSEQ multiplex PCR, and TCRdb holds only the in-frame ones, with some missing. The sample consists of more than 10,000 clones, around 65% of them appearing once. The sample was cells from a culture (not recorded whether cultured in vitro). These TCRs come from a human donor with melanoma.

CDR3 region: CASGWTSAGGETQYF. The DNA for the CDR3 is TGTGCTAGTGGTTGGACTAGCGCTGGTGGGGAGACCCAGTACTTC. The V call is TRBV12-5, the J call TRBJ2-5; 9 bases align to TRBD2. Germline V lookup: CDR1 LGHNT, CDR2 FRNRAP. J lost 5 bases, V lost 4 bases, and 8 bases had no gene match. The CDR3 consists of 15 residues.

This clone is medium-sized (0.01 to 0.1%) within its sample. The J gene is TRBJ1-4, the V gene TRBV27; D remains unclear. V lost 1 base, J lost 8 bases, and 8 bases lay in between. The V gene's germline CDR1 is MNHEY and CDR2 SMNVEV (reference sequence). The CDR3 sequence is 13 residues long. CDR3 sequence: CASSLFSREKLFF. For the CDR3, the DNA is TGTGCCAGCAGTTTATTTTCCCGGGAAAAACTGTTTTTT.

V and J are TRBV15 and TRBJ1-1; D unclear. The CDR3 length is 15 residues. Looked up from germline, CDR1 is LNHNV and CDR2 is YYDKDF (reference sequence). With 3 bases removed from V and 4 bases from J, the gap between germline ends came to 15 bases. This chain's CDR3 is CATSSESRGSTEAFF. The CDR3 DNA follows: TGTGCCACCAGCAGCGAGAGTCGGGGAAGCACTGAAGCTTTCTTT.

V usage is TRBV6-6 and J usage is TRBJ2-7, with 10 bases matching TRBD1. The CDR3 contains 15 residues. Looked up from germline, CDR1 is MNHNY and CDR2 is SVGAGI (reference sequence). The ends lost 4 bases at V and 4 bases at J; junction bases unmatched: 7. CDR3 nucleotide sequence: TGTGCCAGCAGTTCTCCGGGACAGGGGAGGTACGAGCAGTACTTC. Protein product: CASSSPGQGRYEQYF.

The chain couples TRBV18 to TRBJ1-2; 7 nucleotides match TRBD1. The junction had 5 bases not matched to a gene; V was cut back by 3 bases and J by 4 bases. This CDR3 has 14 residues. Germline V gene sequence: CDR1 KGHSH, CDR2 LQKENI. The CDR3 is CASSPVGTAYGYTF. CDR3 coding DNA: TGTGCCAGCTCACCGGTAGGGACAGCCTATGGCTACACCTTC.

This rearrangement joins TRBV6-5 to TRBJ2-7; 7 nucleotides agree with TRBD1. In germline, CDR1 is MNHEY, CDR2 SVGAGI. V trimming: 2 bases; J trimming: 3 bases; junction bases outside the gene matches: 1. The CDR3 runs 13 residues. The chain's CDR3 is CASSYNRGYEQYF. CDR3 nucleotides: TGTGCCAGCAGTTACAACAGGGGCTACGAGCAGTACTTC.

This clone was recorded a few times. This chain uses TRBV2 with TRBJ1-1, with D perhaps matching TRBD1 (6 bases). The germline gives CDR1 SNHLY, CDR2 FYNNEI. The CDR3 totals 14 residues. V was pared by 8 bases and J by 6 bases, with 19 bases between. This chain's CDR3 is CASGGGSGLAEAFF. CDR3 nucleotides: TGTGCCAGCGGAGGGGGGAGCGGGCTCGCTGAAGCTTTCTTT.

The chain is built from TRBV19 and TRBJ2-5; D might be TRBD1 (6 bases). V lost 6 bases to trimming and J lost 3 bases, with 11 bases between them. This CDR3 spans 13 amino acids. Germline V gene sequence: CDR1 LNHDA, CDR2 SQIVND (reference sequence). In nucleotides, the CDR3 is TGTGCCAGTAGGCAATCAGGGGAAGAGACCCAGTACTTC. It encodes CASRQSGEETQYF.

The rearrangement links TRBV19 to TRBJ1-6; D is ambiguous. Germline lookup yields CDR1 LNHDA and CDR2 SQIVND (reference sequence). This CDR3 has 16 amino acids. Trimming removed 5 bases from V and 0 bases from J, with 11 bases in between. CDR3: CASSASGSSYNSPLHF. CDR3 nucleotides: TGTGCCAGTAGTGCCTCGGGCAGCTCCTATAATTCACCCCTCCACTTT.

J is TRBJ2-1 and V is TRBV7-8; TRBD2 is a possible D gene (5 bases). Germline V gene sequence: CDR1 SGHVS, CDR2 FQNEAQ. This CDR3 region has 13 residues. Trimming took 1 base from V and 11 from J, leaving 12 bases between them. This CDR3 reads CASSLGKREKQFF. In nucleotides, the CDR3 is TGTGCCAGCAGCTTAGGGAAAAGGGAGAAGCAGTTCTTC.